This T cell receptor beta chain is from a study of pediatric ulcerative colitis (dated by TCRdb to between 2018 and 2021). With respect to the entire study: Nine or ten newly diagnosed, treatment-naive pediatric ulcerative colitis patients and a few non-IBD control children each provided paired blood and rectal samples. Overall study outcomes, separate from this receptor: A couple of rectal CDR3 clonotypes turned up in every ulcerative colitis patient but in none of the controls. Only a few individuals were included in the healthy control group, which was small. Because repertoires came from total lymphocyte DNA, patterns in rare subsets such as regulatory T cells may not be reflected. Blood-derived T cells may have been included in rectal pinch biopsies, especially in patients with overt colitis. Features of the rectal repertoire distinguished controls, mild-moderate colitis patients and acute severe colitis patients, and in acute severe colitis, rectal diversity was reduced because of clonal expansions. For technical reasons, substantially fewer templates were yielded by the blood samples of a couple of patients, and these blood samples were excluded from blood-rectal overlap analysis. Autologous blood-rectal clonal overlap was significantly higher in ulcerative colitis patients than in controls, suggesting increased T cell trafficking to inflamed tissue.

Rearranged CDR3 beta regions were amplified from genomic DNA with multiplex V and J primers using the immunoSEQ TRB Survey service. To keep depth equal across samples, survey-level sequencing depth of up to 500,000 reads per sample was applied. The libraries were purified and pooled, then sequenced using Illumina technology. Processing in the source paper ran as follows. Productive clonality, sample overlap, pairwise scatters, CDR3 beta length, V/D/J gene usage and productiveness were all assessed with the immunoSEQ online tools. Calculated diversity was the number of unique rearrangements divided by total templates times 100; Shannon and Simpson indices were also computed. For principal component analysis, Z-score normalized data were analyzed with the R prcomp function and the ggbiplot package. Blood-rectal clonal overlap within each subject was quantified with Morisita's index. Sourced from immuneACCESS, this table was stored by TCRdb with only in-frame sequences that have V and J called. A share of the clones is absent; for the studies checked, an unresolved V gene accounts for under half, and the remainder has no known explanation. That table furnishes V, J and clone size, whereas the DNA furnished D and trimming. The sample data list 15,000 to 20,000 clones, and about 80% of these were observed just once. The top ten constitute around 6.9% of the sample.

During colonoscopy, one to two pinch biopsies were obtained from the rectum for research. Controls underwent colonoscopy for suspected IBD, had macroscopically and histologically normal endoscopy, and were not diagnosed with IBD within the following year. Before DNA isolation, rectal biopsies were subjected to proteinase K digestion. The Wizard kit (Promega) was used to extract genomic DNA from blood and intestinal samples. Regarding this clone: It lacks a known antigen. No base-level quality is on record; no much larger clone is a single base apart.

CDR1 SGHTA and CDR2 FQGTGA are derived from the germline V gene. The CDR3 spans 18 residues, from the cysteine through the phenylalanine. Here the CDR3 DNA is all that survives: 54 bases in frame from base 1. From V the trimming removes 5 bases and from J it removes 0 bases, while the gene matches leave 10 bases of the junction unaccounted for. The sequencing input was gut tissue. The rearranged segments are TRBV7-3 and TRBJ2-3; TRBD2 agrees with 11 junctional bases. This TCR was sampled from a boy younger than 18 who was a control in a study of pediatric ulcerative colitis. The sequence in DNA is TGTGCCAGCAGCCCTACTAGCGGGGGACGTACTAGCACAGATACGCAGTATTTT. This codes for CASSPTSGGRTSTDTQYF.